Shown below are 27 T cell receptor beta chains from a single sample sequenced in a study of lymphopenia after photon versus proton radiotherapy. TCRdb keeps only in-frame clones here, not all; method: immunoSEQ multiplex PCR. The sample shows roughly 150,000 clones, 80% to 90% of them seen only once. This material consisted of peripheral blood, taken from a patient treated with photon-based radiotherapy. Receptor source: a man in his fifties or sixties with gastric cancer.

Only a few counts were recorded for this clone. The chain links TRBV5-4 to TRBJ2-2; no firm D call. Looked up from germline, CDR1 is SGHNT and CDR2 is YYREEE (reference sequence). With 4 bases removed from V and 6 bases from J, the gap between germline ends came to 13 bases. CDR3 length: 14 residues. In DNA form, the CDR3 reads TGTGCCAGCAGCCAACCAAAGCCCCCCGGGGAGCTGTTTTTT. Translating gives CASSQPKPPGELFF.

V and J are TRBV5-1 and TRBJ2-5; no definite D call. This CDR3 region has 12 residues. V gave up 2 bases and J gave up 4 bases, with 6 bases separating them. Germline V gene data show CDR1 as SGHRS and CDR2 as YFSETQ. This CDR3 is CASSLRRETQYF. CDR3 bases: TGCGCCAGCAGCTTAAGGAGAGAGACCCAGTACTTC.

The V call is TRBV5-1, the J call TRBJ1-5, with 12 bases aligning to TRBD1. V trimming: 4 bases; J trimming: 7 bases; junction bases outside the gene matches: 9. Germline loops: CDR1 SGHRS, CDR2 YFSETQ. The CDR3 length is 16 residues. The CDR3 DNA reads as TGCGCCAGCAGCCCCGGGGACAGGGGGCTTCGACAGCCCCAGCATTTT. As protein: CASSPGDRGLRQPQHF.

This chain connects TRBV18 to TRBJ2-1; the D gene is possibly TRBD1 (6 bases). The germline V and J ends were trimmed by 4 bases and 12 bases, with 16 bases remaining between them. The CDR3 runs 13 residues. CDR1 is KGHSH, CDR2 LQKENI, per germline. CDR3 nucleotides: TGTGCCAGCTCACGAGGGGGAGAGGTGGCGCAGTTCTTC. It codes for CASSRGGEVAQFF.

The chain recombines TRBV4-2 with TRBJ2-7, with D possibly being TRBD1 (5 bases). The CDR3 has 16 amino acids. Trimming took off 1 base at V and 1 base at J, with 14 bases between the two ends. The germline V gene encodes CDR1 LGHNA and CDR2 YNFKEQ. The CDR3 sequence is CASSQVNRQGSYEQYF. The CDR3 region has the DNA TGTGCCAGCAGCCAAGTAAATCGGCAGGGATCCTACGAGCAGTACTTC.

The chain carries TRBV6-6 and TRBJ2-5; D ambiguous. The germline V and J ends were trimmed by 6 bases and 5 bases, with 10 bases remaining between them. The CDR3 extends over 12 amino acids. Germline V gene data show CDR1 as MNHNY and CDR2 as SVGAGI (reference sequence). The CDR3 reads CASSERAETQYF. In DNA, the CDR3 is TGTGCCAGCAGCGAGCGCGCGGAGACCCAGTACTTC.

The chain couples TRBV9 to TRBJ2-3, with D hard to call. The CDR3 consists of 12 residues. The germline CDR1 and CDR2 sequences are SGDLS and YYNGEE. Trimming removed 1 base at V and 0 bases at J, with 0 bases between. The CDR3 DNA reads as TGTGCCAGCAGCGTAAGCACAGATACGCAGTATTTT. The encoded protein is CASSVSTDTQYF.

V gene TRBV5-1 combines with J gene TRBJ1-4, with no clear D. This CDR3 contains 17 residues. V gave up 0 bases and J gave up 7 bases, with 19 bases separating them. Germline V gives CDR1 SGHRS, CDR2 YFSETQ. The CDR3 spells CASSLEGRLTEGEKLFF. The CDR3 bases are TGCGCCAGCAGCTTGGAAGGCAGACTAACAGAGGGTGAAAAACTGTTTTTT. The entire variable domain, with the rest obtained from reference TRBV5-1 and TRBJ1-4, is as follows: KAGVTQTPRYLIKTRGQQVTLSCSPISGHRSVSWYQQTPGQGLQFLFEYFSETQRNKGNFPGRFSGRQFSNSRSEMNVSTLELGDSALYLCASSLEGRLTEGEKLFFGSGTQLSVL.

The J gene is TRBJ1-5, the V gene TRBV5-4, with D uncertain. Trimming took 3 bases from V and 1 from J, leaving 8 bases between them. The CDR3 consists of 14 residues. CDR1 SGHNT and CDR2 YYREEE come from the germline V gene (reference sequence). CDR3 coding DNA: TGTGCCAGCAGCTGGTTCGGAAGCAATCAGCCCCAGCATTTT. It yields the protein CASSWFGSNQPQHF.

The chain has TRBV6-6 and TRBJ1-2; 9 bases are a match to TRBD1. CDR1 MNHNY and CDR2 SVGAGI come from the germline V gene (reference sequence). Trimming took 6 bases from V and 4 from J; bases not matched to a gene: 12. The length of the CDR3 is 16 residues. Written as DNA, the CDR3 is TGTGCCAGCAGCGGAAGCCCTGGGACAGGGAGCTATGGCTACACCTTC. Encoded protein: CASSGSPGTGSYGYTF.

The J gene is TRBJ1-2, the V gene TRBV10-3; no clear D. The CDR3 contains 13 residues. Germline loops: CDR1 ENHRY, CDR2 SYGVKD. With 0 bases removed from V and 4 bases from J, the gap between germline ends came to 6 bases. The CDR3 DNA reads TGTGCCATCAGTGAGTCGTCCAGCTATGGCTACACCTTC. Its protein product is CAISESSSYGYTF.

The chain recombines TRBV5-4 with TRBJ1-2, with a possible D match to TRBD1 (5 bases). Per germline, CDR1 SGHNT and CDR2 YYREEE (reference sequence). The CDR3 loop spans 18 amino acids. V lost 3 bases to trimming and J lost 5 bases, with 26 bases between them. CDR3 sequence: CASSSLRGGDGSGYGYTF. The DNA of the CDR3 is TGTGCCAGCAGCTCCCTTAGGGGAGGGGACGGGAGTGGGTATGGCTACACCTTC.

This clone occurred many times. This chain joins TRBV28 and TRBJ1-2; D is unresolved. The ends were cut back, 6 bases at V and 13 bases at J, with 9 bases in the middle. Germline V gene sequence: CDR1 MDHEN, CDR2 SYDVKM. The CDR3 sequence is 9 residues long. CDR3 DNA sequence: TGTGCCAGCAGCCCCCCCGGCACCTTC. It yields the protein CASSPPGTF.

The chain recombines TRBV6-5 with TRBJ1-5; D gene unclear. V was cut by 2 bases and J by 2 bases, with 10 bases left in between. Looked up from germline, CDR1 is MNHEY and CDR2 is SVGAGI. This CDR3 contains 15 residues. The CDR3: CASSYLGRGNQPQHF. The CDR3 nucleotides read TGTGCCAGCAGTTACCTTGGACGGGGCAATCAGCCCCAGCATTTT.

The genes are TRBV10-3 and TRBJ2-3; D perhaps matches TRBD2 (5 bases). Per germline, CDR1 ENHRY and CDR2 SYGVKD. This CDR3 region has 15 residues. V lost 3 bases and J 5 bases, leaving 15 bases between the germline ends. CDR3 in amino acids: CAISDPGLAGDTQYF. The DNA for the CDR3 is TGTGCCATCAGTGACCCCGGACTGGCGGGAGATACGCAGTATTTT.

The genes are TRBV7-9 and TRBJ1-5, with TRBD1 matching 9 bases. V shed 5 bases, J shed 1 base, and the junction held 6 bases outside the gene matches. Germline values: CDR1 SEHNR, CDR2 FQNEAQ (reference sequence). The CDR3 is 16 residues long. This CDR3 is CASSAGQGRSNQPQHF. CDR3 DNA: TGTGCCAGCAGCGCGGGACAGGGTCGCAGCAATCAGCCCCAGCATTTT.

V gene TRBV7-6 combines with J gene TRBJ2-3; D is tentatively TRBD1 or TRBD2 (5 bases each). The germline V gene has CDR1 SGHVS and CDR2 FNYEAQ. V was pared by 1 base and J by 2 bases, with 19 bases between. This CDR3 contains 18 residues. This CDR3 is CASSLVGGGLWTTDTQYF. Here the CDR3 DNA reads TGTGCCAGCAGCTTAGTAGGTGGGGGTCTTTGGACCACAGATACGCAGTATTTT.

The rearrangement joins TRBV20-1 to TRBJ2-2; D is unresolved. Germline V gene data show CDR1 as DFQATT and CDR2 as SNEGSKA (reference sequence). Trimming shortened V by 6 bases and J by 2 bases, and 4 bases separated the two germline ends. The CDR3 is 11 amino acids. CDR3 nucleotides: TGCAGTGCGGTTAACACCGGGGAGCTGTTTTTT. It encodes CSAVNTGELFF.

V is TRBV5-6 and J is TRBJ1-1; 7 nucleotides align to TRBD1. In germline, CDR1 is SGHDT, CDR2 YYEEEE. The CDR3 extends over 17 amino acids. V trimming: 4 bases; J trimming: 2 bases; junction bases outside the gene matches: 14. CDR3 sequence: CASSPHRRTGLNTEAFF. The CDR3 DNA sequence: TGTGCCAGCAGCCCCCACAGGAGGACAGGACTTAACACTGAAGCTTTCTTT.

The genes are TRBV6-1 and TRBJ2-1; the match to TRBD2 covers 16 bases. J was trimmed by 8 bases and V by 9 bases; bases with no gene match: 7. Germline CDR1 MNHNS, CDR2 SASEGT. The CDR3 has 15 residues. The CDR3 nucleotides are TGTGCCAGTGACTCGGGGACTAGCGGGAGGGATGAGCAGTTCTTC. It codes for CASDSGTSGRDEQFF.

This chain links TRBV5-1 with TRBJ1-1; TRBD1 might be the D (5 bases). Germline values: CDR1 SGHRS, CDR2 YFSETQ. The CDR3 extends over 14 amino acids. V was shortened by 5 bases and J by 3 bases, with 14 bases between the two germline ends. The CDR3 spells CASRWGVQDTEAFF. CDR3 DNA: TGCGCCAGCAGATGGGGGGTTCAGGACACTGAAGCTTTCTTT.

This chain connects TRBV4-3 to TRBJ1-2; 8 nucleotides agree with TRBD1. V shed 3 bases, J shed 4 bases, and the junction held 13 bases outside the gene matches. The CDR3 is 17 amino acids. Germline CDR1 LGHNA, CDR2 YSLEER. The chain's CDR3 is CASSQARTGGGGYGYTF. In nucleotides, the CDR3 is TGCGCCAGCAGCCAGGCTCGAACAGGGGGGGGTGGCTATGGCTACACCTTC.

J is TRBJ2-4 and V is TRBV7-2; possibly TRBD1 or TRBD2 for D (6 bases each). This CDR3 is 12 amino acids long. V lost 11 bases and J lost 2, with 10 bases in between. Germline V gene lookup returns CDR1 SGHTA and CDR2 FQGNSA. The CDR3 spells CASGDTKNIQYF. CDR3 DNA sequence: TGTGCCTCGGGGGACACCAAAAACATTCAGTACTTC.

The chain employs TRBV5-1 and TRBJ1-5; 9 nucleotides align to TRBD1. The CDR3 extends over 16 amino acids. Germline trimming cut 4 bases from V and 0 bases from J; bases unmatched to any gene: 5. Germline CDR1 SGHRS, CDR2 YFSETQ. The CDR3 is CASSPGQGTSNQPQHF. As DNA, the CDR3 is TGCGCCAGCAGCCCGGGACAGGGTACTAGCAATCAGCCCCAGCATTTT.

The rearrangement links TRBV6-6 to TRBJ1-4; D may be TRBD1 (5 bases). CDR1 and CDR2 from the germline V gene are MNHNY and SVGAGI (reference sequence). The CDR3 extends over 11 amino acids. Between the trimmed V and J ends, which lost 4 bases and 11 bases, there was a span of 8 bases. The CDR3 sequence: CASSSRQKLFF. The CDR3 DNA reads as TGTGCCAGCAGTTCCCGACAGAAACTGTTTTTT.

This rearrangement joins TRBV5-1 to TRBJ1-1, with D perhaps TRBD1 (5 bases). CDR1 and CDR2 (germline): SGHRS, YFSETQ. Trimming left V 1 base short and J 4 bases short, with 11 bases between. This CDR3 has 14 residues. The DNA of the CDR3 is TGCGCCAGCAGCTTGTCAGGGTGGGCCACTGAAGCTTTCTTT. Encoded protein: CASSLSGWATEAFF. Using reference TRBV5-1 and TRBJ1-1 for the parts outside the CDR3, the full variable domain is KAGVTQTPRYLIKTRGQQVTLSCSPISGHRSVSWYQQTPGQGLQFLFEYFSETQRNKGNFPGRFSGRQFSNSRSEMNVSTLELGDSALYLCASSLSGWATEAFFGQGTRLTVV.

This clone appeared a few times. The V and J genes are TRBV12-5 and TRBJ2-2, with D perhaps TRBD1 (6 bases). Trimming shortened V by 9 bases and J by 1 base, and 12 bases separated the two germline ends. Germline loops: CDR1 LGHNT, CDR2 FRNRAP. The CDR3 length is 14 residues. The CDR3 here is CASSQTGNTGELFF. The CDR3 region has the DNA TGTGCTAGCAGCCAGACAGGGAACACCGGGGAGCTGTTTTTT.